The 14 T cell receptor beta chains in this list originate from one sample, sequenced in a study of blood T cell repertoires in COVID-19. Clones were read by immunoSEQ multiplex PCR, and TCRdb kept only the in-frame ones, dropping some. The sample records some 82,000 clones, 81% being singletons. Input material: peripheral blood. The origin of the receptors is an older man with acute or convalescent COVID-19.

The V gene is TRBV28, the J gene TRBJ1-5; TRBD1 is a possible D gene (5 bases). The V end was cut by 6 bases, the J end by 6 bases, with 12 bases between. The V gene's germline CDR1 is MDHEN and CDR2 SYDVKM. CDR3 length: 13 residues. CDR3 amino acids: CASRWGGGQPQHF. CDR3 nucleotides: TGTGCCAGCAGGTGGGGCGGGGGTCAGCCCCAGCATTTT.

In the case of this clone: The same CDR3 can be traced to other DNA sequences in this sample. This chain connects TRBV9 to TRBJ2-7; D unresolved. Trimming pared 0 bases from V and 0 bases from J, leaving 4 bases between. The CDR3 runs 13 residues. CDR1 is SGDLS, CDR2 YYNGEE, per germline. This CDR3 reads CASSVGASYEQYF. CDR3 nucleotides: TGTGCCAGCAGCGTAGGCGCCTCCTACGAGCAGTACTTC.

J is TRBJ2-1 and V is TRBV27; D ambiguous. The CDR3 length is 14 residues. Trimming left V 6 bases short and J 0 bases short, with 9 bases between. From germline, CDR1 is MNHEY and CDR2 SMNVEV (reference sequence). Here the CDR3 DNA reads TGTGCCAGCAGAGGAACTAACTCCTACAATGAGCAGTTCTTC. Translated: CASRGTNSYNEQFF.

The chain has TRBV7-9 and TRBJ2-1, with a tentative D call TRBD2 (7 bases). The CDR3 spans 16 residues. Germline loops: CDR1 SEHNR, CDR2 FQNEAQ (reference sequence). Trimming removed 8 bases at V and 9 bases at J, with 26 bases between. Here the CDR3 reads CASGGPGGGLSGEQFF. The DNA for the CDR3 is TGTGCCAGCGGTGGTCCCGGCGGGGGCCTATCTGGTGAGCAGTTCTTC.

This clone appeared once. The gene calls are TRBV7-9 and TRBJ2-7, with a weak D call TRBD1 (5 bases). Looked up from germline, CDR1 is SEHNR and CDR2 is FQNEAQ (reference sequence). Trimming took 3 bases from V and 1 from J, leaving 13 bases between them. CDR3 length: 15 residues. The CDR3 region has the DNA TGTGCCAGCAGCTTTCCGATCCAGGGATCCTACGAGCAGTACTTC. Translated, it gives CASSFPIQGSYEQYF.

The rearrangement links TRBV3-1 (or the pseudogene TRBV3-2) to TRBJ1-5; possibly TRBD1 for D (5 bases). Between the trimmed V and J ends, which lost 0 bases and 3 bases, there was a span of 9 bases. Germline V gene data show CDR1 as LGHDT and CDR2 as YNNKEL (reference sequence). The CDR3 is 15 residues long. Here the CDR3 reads CASSQDRGDNQPQHF. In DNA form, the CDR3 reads TGTGCCAGCAGCCAAGATCGGGGGGACAATCAGCCCCAGCATTTT.

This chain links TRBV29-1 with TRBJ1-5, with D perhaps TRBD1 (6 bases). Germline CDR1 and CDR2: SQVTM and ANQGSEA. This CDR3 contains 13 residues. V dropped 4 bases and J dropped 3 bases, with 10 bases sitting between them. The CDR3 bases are TGCAGCGTTGGGACAGCTTTCAATCAGCCCCAGCATTTT. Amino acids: CSVGTAFNQPQHF.

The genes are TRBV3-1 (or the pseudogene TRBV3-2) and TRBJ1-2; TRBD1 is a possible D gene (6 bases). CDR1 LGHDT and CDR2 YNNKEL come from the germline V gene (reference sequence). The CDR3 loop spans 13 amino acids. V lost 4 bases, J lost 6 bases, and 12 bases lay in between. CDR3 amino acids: CASSRTVRDGYTF. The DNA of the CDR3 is TGTGCCAGCAGCCGGACAGTAAGGGATGGCTACACCTTC.

CDR3 protein: CASSPAQNDIGELFF. DNA for the CDR3: TGCGCCAGCAGCCCCGCACAGAATGACATCGGGGAGCTGTTTTTT. The rearrangement links TRBV5-1 to TRBJ2-2; D remains unclear. The V end lost 4 bases, the J end lost 7 bases, and 17 bases lay between the germline ends. The CDR3 is made up of 15 amino acids. Germline V gives CDR1 SGHRS, CDR2 YFSETQ. Looking up the rest from reference TRBV5-1 and TRBJ2-2 gives the full variable domain: KAGVTQTPRYLIKTRGQQVTLSCSPISGHRSVSWYQQTPGQGLQFLFEYFSETQRNKGNFPGRFSGRQFSNSRSEMNVSTLELGDSALYLCASSPAQNDIGELFFGEGSRLTVL.

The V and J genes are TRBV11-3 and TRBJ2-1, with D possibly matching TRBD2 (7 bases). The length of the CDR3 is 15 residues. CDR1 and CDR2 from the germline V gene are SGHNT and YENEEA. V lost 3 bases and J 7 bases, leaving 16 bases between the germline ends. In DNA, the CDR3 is TGTGCCAGCAGCTTTGGGGGGGCTGAAATAAATGAGCAGTTCTTC. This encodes CASSFGGAEINEQFF.

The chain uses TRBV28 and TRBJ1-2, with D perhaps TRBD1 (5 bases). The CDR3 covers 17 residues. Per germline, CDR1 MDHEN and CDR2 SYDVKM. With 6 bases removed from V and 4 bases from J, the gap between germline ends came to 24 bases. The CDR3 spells CASSQPGRVLGFYGYTF. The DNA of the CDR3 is TGTGCCAGCAGCCAACCAGGGAGGGTCCTTGGCTTCTATGGCTACACCTTC.

The CDR3 sequence is CASSLAGGPNQPQHF. The CDR3 DNA reads as TGTGCCAGCAGCTTAGCGGGGGGACCTAATCAGCCCCAGCATTTT. The J gene is TRBJ1-5, the V gene TRBV7-2; D might be TRBD1 (5 bases). Trimming left V 0 bases short and J 4 bases short, with 10 bases between. The V gene's germline CDR1 is SGHTA and CDR2 FQGNSA. The length of the CDR3 is 15 residues.

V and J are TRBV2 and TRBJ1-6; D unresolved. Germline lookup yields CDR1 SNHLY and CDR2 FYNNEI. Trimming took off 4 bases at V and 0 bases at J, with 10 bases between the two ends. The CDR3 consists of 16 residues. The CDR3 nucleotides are TGTGCCAGCAGTGCCCGGAGGAGCTCCTATAATTCACCCCTCCACTTT. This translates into CASSARRSSYNSPLHF.

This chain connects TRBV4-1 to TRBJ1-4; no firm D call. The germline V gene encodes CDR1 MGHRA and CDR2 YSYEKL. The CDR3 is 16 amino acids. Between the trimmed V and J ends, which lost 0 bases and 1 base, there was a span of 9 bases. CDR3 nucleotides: TGCGCCAGCAGCCAAGATGGTCACAGAACTAATGAAAAACTGTTTTTT. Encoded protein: CASSQDGHRTNEKLFF.